This T cell receptor beta chain was obtained from a study of blood T cell repertoires in COVID-19. Produced via immunoSEQ multiplex PCR; TCRdb's table is partial and in-frame only. Here the sample spans approximately 200,000 clones, 85% to 90% being singletons. Germline V gene data show CDR1 as SGHRS and CDR2 as YFSETQ. This CDR3 has 15 amino acids. V dropped 4 bases and J dropped 8; count of bases not matched to a gene: 5. The chain has TRBV5-1 and TRBJ2-2, with 13 bases identical to TRBD2. The sequencing input was peripheral blood. This TCR derives from a man aged 55 to 69 who had recovered from COVID-19. The DNA of the CDR3 is TGCGCCAGCAGCCCGGGACTAGCGGGGAAGGGGGAGCTGTTTTTT. Translated, it gives CASSPGLAGKGELFF. Drawing the rest from reference TRBV5-1 and TRBJ2-2, the complete variable domain is KAGVTQTPRYLIKTRGQQVTLSCSPISGHRSVSWYQQTPGQGLQFLFEYFSETQRNKGNFPGRFSGRQFSNSRSEMNVSTLELGDSALYLCASSPGLAGKGELFFGEGSRLTVL.